This T cell receptor beta chain was sequenced during a study of molecular identifiers for immune sequencing clone quantification. Using its own MiXCR run on the PCR reads, TCRdb lists one record per CDR3 protein. The profile shows around 480,000 distinct CDR3 sequences, 20% to 25% of them singletons. This clonotype was observed many times. This TCR came from a human donor in good health. Some libraries in this study had Jurkat cell RNA spiked in. The sample consisted of naive CD8+ T cells from blood, with Jurkat cell RNA spiked in. As for subset: FACS-sorted CD8+CD4-CCR7+CD45RA+ naive T cells.

CDR3 DNA sequence: TGCAGTGCTAGAGATCTGGGACAGGGGGCACACTCACCCCTCCACTTT. Residues: CSARDLGQGAHSPLHF. V and J are TRBV20-1 and TRBJ1-6; TRBD1 aligns across 12 bases. This CDR3 region has 16 residues. J gave up 10 bases and V 0 bases, and 7 bases lay outside the gene matches. Looked up from germline, CDR1 is DFQATT and CDR2 is SNEGSKA (reference sequence).